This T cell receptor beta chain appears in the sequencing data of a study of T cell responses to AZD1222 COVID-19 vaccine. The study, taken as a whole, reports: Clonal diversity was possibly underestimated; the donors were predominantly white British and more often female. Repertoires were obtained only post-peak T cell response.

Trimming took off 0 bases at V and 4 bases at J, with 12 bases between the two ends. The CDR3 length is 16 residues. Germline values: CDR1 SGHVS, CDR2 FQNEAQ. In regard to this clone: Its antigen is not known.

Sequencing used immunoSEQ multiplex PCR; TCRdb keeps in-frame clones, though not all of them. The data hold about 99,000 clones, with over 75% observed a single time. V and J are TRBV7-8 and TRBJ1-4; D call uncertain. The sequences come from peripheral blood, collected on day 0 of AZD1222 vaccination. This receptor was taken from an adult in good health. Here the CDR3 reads CASSLAESGFNEKLFF. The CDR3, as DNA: TGTGCCAGCAGCTTAGCGGAGTCGGGGTTTAATGAAAAACTGTTTTTT.